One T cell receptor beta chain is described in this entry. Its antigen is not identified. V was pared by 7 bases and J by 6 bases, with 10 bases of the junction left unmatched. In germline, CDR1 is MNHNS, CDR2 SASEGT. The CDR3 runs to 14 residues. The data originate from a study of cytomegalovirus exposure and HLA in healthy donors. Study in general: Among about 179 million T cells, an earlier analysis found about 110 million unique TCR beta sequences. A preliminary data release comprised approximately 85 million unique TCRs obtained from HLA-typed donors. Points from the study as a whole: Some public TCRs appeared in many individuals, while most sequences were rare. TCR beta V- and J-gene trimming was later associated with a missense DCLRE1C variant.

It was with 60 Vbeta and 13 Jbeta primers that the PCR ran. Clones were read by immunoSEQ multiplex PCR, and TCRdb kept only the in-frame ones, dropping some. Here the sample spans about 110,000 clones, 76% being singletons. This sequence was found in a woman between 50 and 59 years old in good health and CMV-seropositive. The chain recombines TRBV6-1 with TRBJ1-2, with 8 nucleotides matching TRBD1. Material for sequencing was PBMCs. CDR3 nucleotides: TGTGCCAGCACCGGACAGGGCTGGGGTGATGGCTACACCTTC. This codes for CASTGQGWGDGYTF.